A selection of T cell receptor beta chains follows, all from one sample in a study of shared clonotypes between healthy human individuals. TCRdb keeps only in-frame clones here, not all; method: immunoSEQ multiplex PCR. The sample gives about 510,000 clones, about 80% of which show up once; approximately 13% is in the top ten. Material: PBMCs. These receptors all stem from a woman between 40 and 55 years old in good health. Some clones in this sample may be carry-over from other donors' samples. CDR3s include the opening cysteine and the closing phenylalanine or tryptophan. Each record gives: D gene, J gene, clone size, V gene, CDR3 protein, CDR3 DNA. The D gene is left open where the match is weak. The size of a clone is reported for some rows only, either as once, few or many, or as a class for expanded clones.

- | TRBJ1-1 | - | TRBV4-1 | CASSRGLPGVGGEAFF | TGCGCCAGCAGCCGAGGACTTCCAGGGGTTGGCGGTGAAGCTTTCTTT
- | TRBJ2-5 | - | TRBV27 | CASSFYGSGETQYF | TGTGCCAGCAGTTTTTACGGATCGGGAGAGACCCAGTACTTC
TRBD1 | TRBJ2-7 | - | TRBV25-1 | CASSKTGQSYEQYF | TGTGCCAGCAGCAAGACAGGGCAGTCCTACGAGCAGTACTTC
- | TRBJ2-7 | - | TRBV12-2 | CASRSSWESSGKEQYF | TGTGCAAGTCGCTCCAGCTGGGAGTCTAGCGGGAAAGAGCAGTACTTC
- | TRBJ2-7 | - | TRBV2 | CASSEYGTYEQYF | TGTGCCAGCAGTGAGTACGGAACCTACGAGCAGTACTTC
- | TRBJ2-6 | - | TRBV5-4 | CASSWGPSTPSGANVLTF | TGTGCCAGCAGCTGGGGACCCTCAACCCCCTCTGGGGCCAACGTCCTGACTTTC
TRBD1 | TRBJ2-2 | - | TRBV6-4 | CASSPRQGDTGELFF | TGTGCCAGCAGTCCACGACAGGGGGACACCGGGGAGCTGTTTTTT
- | TRBJ2-1 | few | TRBV5-1 | CASSLRATDNEQFF | TGCGCCAGCAGCTTGAGGGCTACAGACAATGAGCAGTTCTTC
TRBD1 | TRBJ1-1 | - | TRBV6-5 | CASSQPTGLGTEAFF | TGTGCCAGCAGCCAACCGACAGGGTTGGGGACTGAAGCTTTCTTT
TRBD1 | TRBJ1-2 | - | TRBV27 | CASSTAGTGGIYGYTF | TGTGCCAGCAGTACCGCCGGGACAGGGGGTATCTATGGCTACACCTTC
TRBD1 | TRBJ2-4 | once | TRBV27 | CASRTGGSLDIQYF | TGTGCCAGCAGGACAGGGGGGTCTTTAGACATTCAGTACTTC
- | TRBJ2-7 | - | TRBV5-8 | CASSHNVETAYEQYF | TGTGCCAGCAGCCACAACGTTGAGACAGCCTACGAGCAGTACTTC
TRBD2 | TRBJ2-1 | many | TRBV7-9 | CASSLSGASYNEQFF | TGTGCCAGCAGCCTTAGCGGGGCCTCCTACAATGAGCAGTTCTTC
TRBD1 | TRBJ2-1 | - | TRBV10-3 | CAISIRDRGSNEQFF | TGTGCCATCAGCATCCGGGACAGGGGAAGCAATGAGCAGTTCTTC
- | TRBJ2-5 | - | TRBV30 | CAWSTRGAGETQYF | TGTGCCTGGTCAACTAGGGGAGCCGGGGAGACCCAGTACTTC
TRBD1 | TRBJ2-2 | - | TRBV6-1 | CASSEAGATGASGELFF | TGTGCCAGCAGTGAAGCGGGGGCGACAGGGGCTTCCGGGGAGCTGTTTTTT
- | TRBJ2-7 | - | TRBV5-6 | CASSLGIYEQYF | TGTGCCAGCAGCTTGGGCATCTACGAGCAGTACTTC
TRBD2 | TRBJ2-3 | few | TRBV9 | CASSPSGRAGEDTQYF | TGTGCCAGCAGTCCTAGCGGGAGGGCCGGGGAAGATACGCAGTATTTT
- | TRBJ1-1 | few | TRBV7-9 | CASSLVGSEAFF | TGTGCCAGCAGCTTAGTGGGGTCAGAAGCTTTCTTT
- | TRBJ1-5 | - | TRBV6-1 | CASSESLGYQPQHF | TGTGCCAGCAGTGAATCTTTGGGCTATCAGCCCCAGCATTTT
TRBD1 | TRBJ1-2 | - | TRBV7-9 | CASSPRQGRNCGYTF | TGTGCCAGCAGCCCGCGACAGGGAAGGAACTGTGGCTACACCTTC
- | TRBJ2-1 | once | TRBV2 | CACCREASYNEQFF | TGTGCCTGCTGTCGCGAAGCCTCCTACAATGAGCAGTTCTTC
TRBD1 | TRBJ2-7 | - | TRBV7-2 | CASSFYRGTYEQYF | TGTGCCAGCAGCTTTTACAGGGGGACCTACGAGCAGTACTTC
TRBD2 | TRBJ2-2 | - | TRBV18 | CASSHRGLAGENTGELFF | TGTGCCAGCTCCCACCGTGGACTAGCGGGAGAGAACACCGGGGAGCTGTTTTTT
- | TRBJ2-1 | - | TRBV11-2 | CASSLAGNEQFF | TGTGCCAGCAGCTTAGCAGGAAATGAGCAGTTCTTC
TRBD2 | TRBJ2-1 | - | TRBV7-9 | CASSRGREANEQFF | TGTGCCAGCAGCCGCGGGAGGGAGGCCAATGAGCAGTTCTTC
- | TRBJ2-6 | - | TRBV28 | CASAAGLGRKSSGANVLTF | TGTGCCAGCGCAGCGGGTCTCGGACGGAAGAGCTCTGGGGCCAACGTCCTGACTTTC
TRBD2 | TRBJ2-1 | - | TRBV11-3 | CASSSYSGASSYNEQFF | TGTGCCAGCAGCTCATATAGCGGGGCCAGCTCCTACAATGAGCAGTTCTTC
- | TRBJ2-7 | - | TRBV7-2 | CASSLGLEPYEQYF | TGTGCCAGCAGCTTAGGGCTAGAACCGTACGAGCAGTACTTC
TRBD1 | TRBJ2-7 | - | TRBV28 | CASRGQGGSEQYF | TGTGCCAGCAGAGGACAGGGAGGATCCGAGCAGTACTTC
- | TRBJ1-1 | - | TRBV4-1 | CASSQGSLGTEAFF | TGCGCCAGCAGCCAAGGGAGCCTTGGCACTGAAGCTTTCTTT
- | TRBJ1-1 | once | TRBV15 | CATSRAPNTEAFF | TGTGCCACCAGCAGGGCGCCGAACACTGAAGCTTTCTTT
TRBD2 | TRBJ2-5 | - | TRBV12-5 | CASASGATISSGREETQYF | TGTGCTAGTGCCTCCGGAGCAACGATATCTAGCGGGAGGGAAGAGACCCAGTACTTC
- | TRBJ1-2 | - | TRBV7-9 | CASSFFRQAATRNYGYTF | TGTGCCAGCAGCTTTTTTAGACAGGCGGCTACTCGGAACTATGGCTACACCTTC
- | TRBJ1-1 | few | TRBV18 | CASSPQMNTEAFF | TGTGCCAGCTCACCACAGATGAACACTGAAGCTTTCTTT
TRBD2 | TRBJ2-7 | - | TRBV5-1 | CASSLVGTNYEQYF | TGCGCCAGCAGCTTGGTTGGGACTAACTACGAGCAGTACTTC
- | TRBJ1-4 | - | TRBV6-1 | CASSEGHQNEKLFF | TGTGCCAGCAGTGAAGGGCACCAGAATGAAAAACTGTTTTTT
- | TRBJ1-5 | - | TRBV27 | CASTFRADSNQPQHF | TGTGCCAGCACCTTTCGAGCGGATAGCAATCAGCCCCAGCATTTT
TRBD1 | TRBJ1-5 | - | TRBV19 | CASNPPGQVFNQPQHF | TGTGCCAGTAATCCTCCAGGACAGGTTTTCAATCAGCCCCAGCATTTT
TRBD2 | TRBJ2-5 | - | TRBV7-9 | CASRGTSGRASQETQYF | TGTGCCAGCAGGGGGACTAGCGGGAGGGCCTCACAAGAGACCCAGTACTTC
TRBD2 | TRBJ2-5 | - | TRBV28 | CASTGGTSGAMETQYF | TGTGCCAGCACTGGCGGGACTAGCGGGGCCATGGAGACCCAGTACTTC
TRBD1 | TRBJ1-6 | many | TRBV30 | CAWSSGDRESSPLHF | TGTGCCTGGAGTTCGGGGGACAGGGAATCCTCACCCCTCCACTTT
- | TRBJ2-1 | - | TRBV28 | CASSLESDTHNEQFF | TGTGCCAGCAGCTTAGAGTCAGATACCCACAATGAGCAGTTCTTC
- | TRBJ2-7 | once | TRBV6-5 | CASSLGWSSYEQYF | TGTGCCAGCAGCCTCGGATGGAGCTCCTACGAGCAGTACTTC
- | TRBJ1-2 | - | TRBV28 | CASSPGPSNYGYTF | TGTGCCAGCAGCCCGGGACCCTCTAACTATGGCTACACCTTC
TRBD2 | TRBJ2-7 | - | TRBV7-2 | CASSLGGEGYEQYF | TGTGCCAGCAGCTTAGGGGGGGAGGGCTACGAGCAGTACTTC
- | TRBJ2-3 | - | TRBV19 | CASSSLGTDTQYF | TGTGCCAGTAGCTCTCTGGGCACAGATACGCAGTATTTT
- | TRBJ2-1 | - | TRBV18 | CASSPGGAGDNEQFF | TGTGCCAGCTCACCGGGGGGGGCCGGGGACAATGAGCAGTTCTTC
- | TRBJ2-7 | few | TRBV6-1 | CASSEDVGGTYEQYF | TGTGCCAGCAGTGAAGATGTGGGCGGGACCTACGAGCAGTACTTC
- | TRBJ1-1 | - | TRBV14 | CASSRRAGMNTEAFF | TGTGCCAGCAGCCGGCGGGCCGGGATGAACACTGAAGCTTTCTTT
- | TRBJ1-3 | - | TRBV6-6 | CASSFVVPENTIYF | TGTGCCAGCAGTTTCGTAGTTCCTGAAAACACCATATATTTT
- | TRBJ2-7 | - | TRBV2 | CASSERTPVSLYEQYF | TGTGCCAGCAGTGAAAGGACACCTGTATCTCTTTACGAGCAGTACTTC
TRBD2 | TRBJ2-7 | - | TRBV7-8 | CASSLGASGSGEQYF | TGTGCCAGCAGCTTAGGGGCTAGCGGGAGTGGCGAGCAGTACTTC
- | TRBJ2-7 | many | TRBV7-2 | CASSRGRGAYEQYF | TGTGCCAGCAGTCGGGGACGTGGCGCCTACGAGCAGTACTTC
TRBD1 | TRBJ2-1 | - | TRBV7-7 | CASSLGTGTYNEQFF | TGTGCTAGCAGCTTAGGGACAGGTACCTACAATGAGCAGTTCTTC
TRBD2 | TRBJ2-1 | once | TRBV30 | CAWSAWWREEGYNEQFF | TGTGCCTGGAGTGCCTGGTGGCGGGAGGAGGGATACAATGAGCAGTTCTTC